One and the same sample provided the 13 T cell receptor beta chains below, sequenced in a study of cytomegalovirus exposure and HLA in healthy donors. Use of 60 Vbeta and 13 Jbeta primers characterized the PCR. The method was immunoSEQ multiplex PCR; TCRdb's version includes in-frame clones alone and lacks a portion of them. The table includes 100,000 to 150,000 clones, 75% to 85% detected once. Sequenced sample: PBMCs. The receptor source for this set is a woman between 35 and 50 years old in good health and CMV-seronegative.

The chain links TRBV6-5 to TRBJ1-4, with D perhaps TRBD1 (6 bases). The germline gives CDR1 MNHEY, CDR2 SVGAGI. This CDR3 is built from 14 residues. Trimming cost V 5 bases and J 8 bases, with 15 bases left between them. The DNA of the CDR3 is TGTGCCAGCAGTGGAACGGGGGGCCAAGAAAAACTGTTTTTT. It yields the protein CASSGTGGQEKLFF.

This clone was detected only a few times. The chain joins TRBV5-5 to TRBJ1-5; D remains ambiguous. Per the germline V gene, CDR1 is SGHKS and CDR2 is YYEKEE (reference sequence). The CDR3 totals 15 residues. V dropped 0 bases and J dropped 7 bases, with 14 bases sitting between them. The CDR3 is CASSLGGGLGQPQHF. In nucleotides, the CDR3 is TGTGCCAGCAGCTTGGGTGGCGGGCTTGGACAGCCCCAGCATTTT.

V is TRBV5-6 and J is TRBJ2-7; 14 nucleotides align to TRBD2. The germline V gene has CDR1 SGHDT and CDR2 YYEEEE. This CDR3 contains 14 residues. Trimming cost V 4 bases and J 6 bases; bases outside gene matches: 3. This chain's CDR3 is CASSLGLAGGEQYF. CDR3 DNA sequence: TGTGCCAGCAGCCTCGGACTAGCGGGAGGCGAGCAGTACTTC.

V and J are TRBV7-9 and TRBJ1-1; no firm D call. V was trimmed by 4 bases and J by 8 bases, leaving 17 bases between them. The CDR3 consists of 14 residues. Germline CDR1 reads SEHNR; CDR2 reads FQNEAQ (reference sequence). The CDR3 sequence: CASSSGSATFEAFF. For the CDR3, the DNA is TGTGCCAGCAGCTCGGGGTCCGCGACATTCGAAGCTTTCTTT.

The chain joins TRBV4-3 to TRBJ1-3, with 9 bases fitting TRBD1. The J segment lost 4 bases and the V segment lost 3 bases, leaving 4 bases of the junction unmatched. CDR1 is LGHNA, CDR2 YSLEER, per germline. The CDR3 has 15 amino acids. The CDR3 here is CASSQGQGAGNTIYF. The CDR3, as DNA: TGCGCCAGCAGCCAGGGACAGGGTGCCGGAAACACCATATATTTT.

In nucleotides, the CDR3 is TGTGCCAGCAGCCACCGTGGAGGAAACACCGGGGAGCTGTTTTTT. It specifies CASSHRGGNTGELFF. J is TRBJ2-2 and V is TRBV14, with a weak D call TRBD2 (5 bases). The CDR3 is 15 residues long. The germline CDR1 and CDR2 sequences are SGHDN and FVKESK. V was clipped by 3 bases and J by 2 bases, with 10 bases between them.

The V call is TRBV2, the J call TRBJ2-7; D not certain. Germline values: CDR1 SNHLY, CDR2 FYNNEI. The CDR3 totals 12 residues. Trimming pared 7 bases from V and 0 bases from J, leaving 7 bases between. The CDR3 here is CASTRSSYEQYF. In nucleotides, the CDR3 is TGTGCCAGCACTAGGAGCTCCTACGAGCAGTACTTC.

V gene TRBV7-9 combines with J gene TRBJ2-2; the D is unclear. The V end lost 1 base, the J end lost 2 bases, and 8 bases lay between the germline ends. This CDR3 contains 15 residues. From germline, CDR1 is SEHNR and CDR2 FQNEAQ (reference sequence). This CDR3 reads CASSLGHPNTGELFF. DNA for the CDR3: TGTGCCAGCAGCTTAGGACATCCAAACACCGGGGAGCTGTTTTTT.

This clone turned up a few times. The V gene is TRBV4-1, the J gene TRBJ2-1; maybe TRBD2 (6 bases). Trimming pared 1 base from V and 2 bases from J, leaving 9 bases between. This CDR3 comprises 15 residues. Per germline, CDR1 MGHRA and CDR2 YSYEKL. The CDR3 DNA reads as TGCGCCAGCAGCCAAGGAGTAGCGGCCTACAATGAGCAGTTCTTC. This encodes CASSQGVAAYNEQFF.

The CDR3 DNA reads as TGTGCCAGCATGGATTGGGGGCTAGGCAATCAGCCCCAGCATTTT. Translating it yields CASMDWGLGNQPQHF. The rearrangement uses TRBV5-6 and TRBJ1-5, with D possibly being TRBD1 (6 bases). Trimming cost V 6 bases and J 2 bases, with 15 bases left between them. The germline gives CDR1 SGHDT, CDR2 YYEEEE. This CDR3 is 15 amino acids long.

The J gene is TRBJ1-1, the V gene TRBV4-1, with D possibly being TRBD1 (5 bases). Germline V gives CDR1 MGHRA, CDR2 YSYEKL. The germline V and J ends were trimmed by 0 bases and 3 bases, with 20 bases remaining between them. The CDR3 sequence is 18 residues long. The CDR3 sequence is CASSQEGRRVHRDTEAFF. In DNA, the CDR3 is TGCGCCAGCAGCCAAGAGGGCCGCAGGGTGCACCGGGACACTGAAGCTTTCTTT.

This clone was counted between two and nine times. This rearrangement joins TRBV18 to TRBJ2-5; 8 bases fit TRBD2. The CDR3 totals 15 residues. Germline-derived CDR1 and CDR2 are KGHSH and LQKENI. Trimming cost V 6 bases and J 5 bases; bases outside gene matches: 11. CDR3 nucleotides: TGTGCCAGCTCTCCGACTAGCGCGAGCCCGGAGACCCAGTACTTC. Its translation is CASSPTSASPETQYF.

In DNA form, the CDR3 reads TGTGCCAGCAGATGGACTAGCGGGGGGCCAAATGAGCAGTTCTTC. As protein: CASRWTSGGPNEQFF. The chain has TRBV2 and TRBJ2-1; 14 nucleotides match TRBD2. The CDR3 consists of 15 residues. Germline trimming cut 6 bases from V and 7 bases from J; bases unmatched to any gene: 5. Germline CDR1 reads SNHLY; CDR2 reads FYNNEI.